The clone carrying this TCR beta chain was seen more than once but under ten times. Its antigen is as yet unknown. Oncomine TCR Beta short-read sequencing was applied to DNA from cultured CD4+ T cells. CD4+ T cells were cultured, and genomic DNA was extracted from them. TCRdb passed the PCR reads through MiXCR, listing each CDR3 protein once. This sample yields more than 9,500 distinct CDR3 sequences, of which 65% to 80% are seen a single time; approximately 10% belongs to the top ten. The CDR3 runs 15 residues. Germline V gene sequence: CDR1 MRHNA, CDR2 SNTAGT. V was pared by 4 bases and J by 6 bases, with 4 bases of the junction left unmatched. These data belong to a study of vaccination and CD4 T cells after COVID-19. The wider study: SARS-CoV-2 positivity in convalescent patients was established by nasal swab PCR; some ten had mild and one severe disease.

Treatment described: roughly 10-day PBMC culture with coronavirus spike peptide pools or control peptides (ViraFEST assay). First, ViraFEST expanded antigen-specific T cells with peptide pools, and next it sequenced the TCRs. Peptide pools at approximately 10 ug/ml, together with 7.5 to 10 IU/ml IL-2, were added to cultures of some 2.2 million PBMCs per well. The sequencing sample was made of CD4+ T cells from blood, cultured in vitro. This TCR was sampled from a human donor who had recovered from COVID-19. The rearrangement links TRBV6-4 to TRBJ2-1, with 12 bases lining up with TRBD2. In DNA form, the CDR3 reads TGTGCCAGCAGTGGTTCGACTAGCGGGAGCAATGAGCAGTTCTTC. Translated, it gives CASSGSTSGSNEQFF.